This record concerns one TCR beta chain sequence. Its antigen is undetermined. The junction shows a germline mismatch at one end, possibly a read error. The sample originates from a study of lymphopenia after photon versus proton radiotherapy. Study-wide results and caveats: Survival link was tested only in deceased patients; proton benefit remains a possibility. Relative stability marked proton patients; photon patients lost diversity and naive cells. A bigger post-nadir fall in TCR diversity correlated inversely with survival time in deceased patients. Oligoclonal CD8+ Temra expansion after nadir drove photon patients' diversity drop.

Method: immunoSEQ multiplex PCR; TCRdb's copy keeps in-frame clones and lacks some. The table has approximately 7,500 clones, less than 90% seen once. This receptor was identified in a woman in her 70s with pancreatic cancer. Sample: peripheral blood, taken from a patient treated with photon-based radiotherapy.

The CDR3 is CASSLDRKETQYF. Written as DNA, the CDR3 is TGTGCTAGCAGCTTAGACAGGAAAGAGACCCAGTACTTC. The chain combines TRBV7-7 with TRBJ2-5; the D gene is possibly TRBD1 (6 bases). Germline assignment: CDR1 SSHAT and CDR2 FNYEAQ (reference sequence). The CDR3 spans 13 residues.